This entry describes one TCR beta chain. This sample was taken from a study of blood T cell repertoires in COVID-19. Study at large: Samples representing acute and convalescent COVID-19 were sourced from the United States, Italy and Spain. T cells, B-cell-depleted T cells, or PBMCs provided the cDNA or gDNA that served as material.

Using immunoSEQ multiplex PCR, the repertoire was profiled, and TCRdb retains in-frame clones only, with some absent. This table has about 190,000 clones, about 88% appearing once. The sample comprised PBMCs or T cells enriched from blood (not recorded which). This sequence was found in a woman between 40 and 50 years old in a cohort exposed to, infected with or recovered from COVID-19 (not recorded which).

This CDR3 is CATSDTGGSGANVLTF. In DNA, the CDR3 is TGTGCCACCAGTGATACCGGTGGCTCTGGGGCCAACGTCCTGACTTTC. The genes are TRBV24-1 and TRBJ2-6, with D uncertain. Between the trimmed V and J ends, which lost 3 bases and 0 bases, there was a span of 8 bases. Germline lookup yields CDR1 KGHDR and CDR2 SFDVKD. The CDR3 is made up of 16 amino acids.